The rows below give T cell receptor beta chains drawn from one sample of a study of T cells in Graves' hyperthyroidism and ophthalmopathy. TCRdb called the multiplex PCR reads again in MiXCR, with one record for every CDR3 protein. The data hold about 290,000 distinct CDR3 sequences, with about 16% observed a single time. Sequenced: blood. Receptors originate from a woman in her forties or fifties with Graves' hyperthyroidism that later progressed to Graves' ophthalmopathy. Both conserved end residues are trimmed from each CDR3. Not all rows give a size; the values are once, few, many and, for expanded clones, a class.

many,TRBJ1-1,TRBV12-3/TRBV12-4,ASRGQMNTEAF
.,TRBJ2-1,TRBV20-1,SASTSGGYNEQF
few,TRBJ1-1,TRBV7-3,ASSFIGRDEAF
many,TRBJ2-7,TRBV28,ASTSQGGYEQY
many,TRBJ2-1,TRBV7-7,ASSPLPGLAGYNEQF
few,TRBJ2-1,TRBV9,ASSRTGTATYYEQF
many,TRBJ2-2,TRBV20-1,SASLAGVGLAGVRGTGELF
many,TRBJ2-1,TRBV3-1,ASSQLKVGGFNEQF
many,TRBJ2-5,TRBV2,ARAGASGRETQY
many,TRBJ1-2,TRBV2,ASNQGVYGYT
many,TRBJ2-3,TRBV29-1,SVEEGTGSSTDTQY
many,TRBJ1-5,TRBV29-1,SVGDSIEGNQPQH
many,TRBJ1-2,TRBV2,ASRTGLEGYT
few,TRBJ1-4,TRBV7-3,ASSLNPGRATSTNEKLF
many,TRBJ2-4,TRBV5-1,ASSFLHLAGGGKNIQY
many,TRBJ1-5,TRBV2,ASSAPGYGNQPQH
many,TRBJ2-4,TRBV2,ASSSRAKNIQY
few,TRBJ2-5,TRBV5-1,ASSVGDAETQY
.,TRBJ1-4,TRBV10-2,ASSEDGGRDEKLF
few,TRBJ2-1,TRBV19,ASSALLGRNEQF
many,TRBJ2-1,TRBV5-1,ASSLEAGDGWNEQF
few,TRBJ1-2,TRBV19,ASSSLGTTFSRDGYT
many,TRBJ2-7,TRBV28,ASTTGGEQY
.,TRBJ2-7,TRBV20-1,SAKREGPETYEQY
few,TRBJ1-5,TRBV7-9,ASSSQGAGGQPQH
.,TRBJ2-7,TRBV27,ASSLYSASSFSYEQY
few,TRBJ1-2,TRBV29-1,SVSKGTGGPYGYT
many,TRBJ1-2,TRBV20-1,SAWDRYYGYT
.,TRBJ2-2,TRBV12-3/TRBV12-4,ASSFLTSVTGELF
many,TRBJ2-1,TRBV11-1,ASSLRQGVGNEQF